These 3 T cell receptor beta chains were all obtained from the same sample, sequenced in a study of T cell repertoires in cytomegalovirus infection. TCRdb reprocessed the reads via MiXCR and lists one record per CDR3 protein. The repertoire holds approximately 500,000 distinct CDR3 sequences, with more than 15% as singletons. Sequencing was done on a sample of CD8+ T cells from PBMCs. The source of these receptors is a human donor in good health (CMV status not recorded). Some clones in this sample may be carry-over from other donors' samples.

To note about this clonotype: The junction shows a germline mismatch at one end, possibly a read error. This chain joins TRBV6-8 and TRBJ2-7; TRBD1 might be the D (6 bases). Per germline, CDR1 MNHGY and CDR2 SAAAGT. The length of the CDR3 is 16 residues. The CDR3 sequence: CARSYLASDSPYEQYF. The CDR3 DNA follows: TGTGCCAGGAGTTACCTGGCCTCGGACAGCCCCTACGAGCAGTACTTC.

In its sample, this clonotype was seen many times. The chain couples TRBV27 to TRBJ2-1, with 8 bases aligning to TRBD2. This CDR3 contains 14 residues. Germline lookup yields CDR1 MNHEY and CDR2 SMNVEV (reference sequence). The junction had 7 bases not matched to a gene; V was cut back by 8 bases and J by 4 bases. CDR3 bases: TGTGCCAGCCTTAGGATAGCGGGGTACAATGAGCAGTTCTTC. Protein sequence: CASLRIAGYNEQFF.

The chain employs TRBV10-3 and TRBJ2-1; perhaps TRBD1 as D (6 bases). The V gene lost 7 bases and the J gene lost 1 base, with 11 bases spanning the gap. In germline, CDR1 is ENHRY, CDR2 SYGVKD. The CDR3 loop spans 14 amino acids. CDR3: CAINNRDSYNEQFF. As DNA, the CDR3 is TGTGCCATCAATAACAGGGATTCCTACAATGAGCAGTTCTTC.